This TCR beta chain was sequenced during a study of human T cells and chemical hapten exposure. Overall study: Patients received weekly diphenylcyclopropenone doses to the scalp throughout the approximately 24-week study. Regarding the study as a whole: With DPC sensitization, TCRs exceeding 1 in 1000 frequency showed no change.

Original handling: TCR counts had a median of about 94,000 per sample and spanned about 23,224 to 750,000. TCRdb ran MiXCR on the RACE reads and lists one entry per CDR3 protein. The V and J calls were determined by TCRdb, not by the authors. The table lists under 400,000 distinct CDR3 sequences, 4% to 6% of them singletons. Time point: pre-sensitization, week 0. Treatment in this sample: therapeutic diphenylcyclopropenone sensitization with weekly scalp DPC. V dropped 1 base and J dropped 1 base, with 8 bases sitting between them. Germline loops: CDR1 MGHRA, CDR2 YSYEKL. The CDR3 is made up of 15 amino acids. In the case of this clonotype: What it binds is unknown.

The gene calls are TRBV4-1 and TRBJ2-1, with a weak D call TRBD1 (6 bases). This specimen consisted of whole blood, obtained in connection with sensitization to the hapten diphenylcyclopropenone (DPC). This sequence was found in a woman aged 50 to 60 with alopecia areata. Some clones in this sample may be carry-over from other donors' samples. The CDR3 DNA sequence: TGCGCCAGCAGCCAAGGGACAGAATCCTACAATGAGCAGTTCTTC. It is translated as CASSQGTESYNEQFF.